This entry lists 15 T cell receptor beta chains sequenced from one sample in a study of radiotherapy plus CTLA-4 blockade in lung cancer. Assay used: immunoSEQ multiplex PCR; TCRdb lists only in-frame clones, some missing. The sample has 81,000 or so clones; around 80% are singletons. The sequencing here drew on peripheral blood, taken from a patient treated with radiotherapy plus ipilimumab. Every receptor here comes from a human donor with non-small cell lung cancer who had stable disease on radiotherapy plus ipilimumab.

This clone has more than one count but fewer than ten. This sequence joins TRBV19 and TRBJ2-7; D is perhaps TRBD2 (7 bases). The CDR3 runs to 15 residues. Germline loops: CDR1 LNHDA, CDR2 SQIVND (reference sequence). V shed 6 bases and J shed 0 bases, with 15 bases lying between them. CDR3 sequence: CASRSGGHSSYEQYF. For the CDR3, the DNA is TGTGCCAGTAGATCGGGGGGACACAGCTCCTACGAGCAGTACTTC.

This clone turned up a few times. The chain links TRBV20-1 to TRBJ2-7; no clear D. CDR3 length equals 11 residues. Germline loops: CDR1 DFQATT, CDR2 SNEGSKA (reference sequence). The V end was cut by 0 bases, the J end by 7 bases, with 7 bases between. CDR3 residues: CSAREVREQYF. In nucleotides, the CDR3 is TGCAGTGCTAGAGAGGTCCGGGAGCAGTACTTC.

V gene TRBV29-1 combines with J gene TRBJ2-2; TRBD2 matches 9 bases. V was clipped by 4 bases and J by 1 base; unmatched bases: 1. CDR1 and CDR2 from the germline V gene are SQVTM and ANQGSEA. This CDR3 contains 14 residues. The CDR3 sequence: CSVASGVNTGELFF. The CDR3 nucleotides read TGCAGCGTTGCTAGCGGGGTGAACACCGGGGAGCTGTTTTTT.

The chain uses TRBV5-4 and TRBJ2-7; TRBD2 matches at 9 bases. V was pared by 5 bases and J by 3 bases, with 6 bases of the junction left unmatched. CDR1 and CDR2 from the germline V gene are SGHNT and YYREEE (reference sequence). This CDR3 comprises 14 residues. Here the CDR3 reads CASRQAGGDYEQYF. CDR3 DNA: TGTGCCAGCAGACAGGCGGGAGGGGACTACGAGCAGTACTTC.

The chain has TRBV5-6 and TRBJ2-1; D may correspond to TRBD1 or TRBD2 (5 bases each). The CDR3 extends over 12 amino acids. Looked up from germline, CDR1 is SGHDT and CDR2 is YYEEEE. With 3 bases removed from V and 7 bases from J, the gap between germline ends came to 8 bases. CDR3 bases: TGTGCCAGCAGCTGGGGGTGGAATGAGCAGTTCTTC. This sequence encodes CASSWGWNEQFF.

A few counts support this clone. Here the CDR3 reads CASTRAGPSTYEQYF. The CDR3 DNA reads TGTGCCAGCACCCGGGCAGGGCCGTCGACCTACGAGCAGTACTTC. The chain is built from TRBV28 and TRBJ2-7, with D maybe TRBD1 (5 bases). Germline V gene sequence: CDR1 MDHEN, CDR2 SYDVKM. V lost 7 bases and J lost 2, with 18 bases in between. The CDR3 covers 15 residues.

The chain has TRBV30 and TRBJ1-5; D perhaps matches TRBD1 (5 bases). From germline, CDR1 is GTSNPN and CDR2 SVGIG (reference sequence). Trimming left V 0 bases short and J 2 bases short, with 11 bases between. The CDR3 covers 15 residues. The CDR3, as DNA: TGTGCCTGGAGTGTATGGGGCCAGGGCAATCAGCCCCAGCATTTT. Its translation: CAWSVWGQGNQPQHF. Complete variable domain (other parts from reference TRBV30 and TRBJ1-5): SQTIHQWPATLVQPVGSPLSLECTVEGTSNPNLYWYRQAAGRGLQLLFYSVGIGQISSEVPQNLSASRPQDRQFILSSKKLLLSDSGFYLCAWSVWGQGNQPQHFGDGTRLSIL.

The chain recombines TRBV28 with TRBJ2-5; perhaps D is TRBD1 or TRBD2 (7 bases each). V lost 7 bases to trimming and J lost 4 bases, with 16 bases between them. This CDR3 region has 14 residues. Looked up from germline, CDR1 is MDHEN and CDR2 is SYDVKM. The DNA for the CDR3 is TGTGCCAGCACCCCAGGGGGGGGTCCAGAGACCCAGTACTTC. Translation gives CASTPGGGPETQYF.

The chain combines TRBV5-1 with TRBJ2-7, with TRBD1 matching 7 bases. Germline trimming cut 3 bases from V and 0 bases from J; bases unmatched to any gene: 6. The V gene's germline CDR1 is SGHRS and CDR2 YFSETQ. CDR3 size: 15 residues. CDR3: CASSSPGTVSYEQYF. The CDR3 DNA is TGCGCCAGCAGCTCCCCCGGGACAGTCTCCTACGAGCAGTACTTC.

The V and J genes are TRBV5-1 and TRBJ1-4; D ambiguous. The CDR3 sequence is 15 residues long. The V end was cut by 2 bases, the J end by 0 bases, with 8 bases between. Germline V gives CDR1 SGHRS, CDR2 YFSETQ. This chain's CDR3 is CASSFGRTTNEKLFF. The DNA of the CDR3 is TGCGCCAGCAGCTTCGGCAGAACAACTAATGAAAAACTGTTTTTT.

The rearrangement uses TRBV7-9 and TRBJ1-1; tentative D call: TRBD1 (6 bases). The CDR3 consists of 12 residues. Germline CDR1 SEHNR, CDR2 FQNEAQ (reference sequence). The V and J ends lost 8 bases and 2 bases respectively, with 9 bases between them. CDR3 residues: CASGTPNTEAFF. CDR3 DNA: TGTGCCAGCGGGACACCCAACACTGAAGCTTTCTTT.

The J gene is TRBJ1-4, the V gene TRBV18; a possible D gene is TRBD1 (5 bases). V shed 4 bases and J shed 8 bases, with 17 bases lying between them. Germline values: CDR1 KGHSH, CDR2 LQKENI. The CDR3 is 15 residues long. Here the CDR3 reads CASSQDQGGSEKLFF. DNA for the CDR3: TGTGCCAGCTCACAAGATCAGGGAGGTTCGGAAAAACTGTTTTTT.

This clone was observed once. The chain has TRBV14 and TRBJ2-1; the D is unclear. Germline V gives CDR1 SGHDN, CDR2 FVKESK. The CDR3 contains 12 residues. V lost 1 base to trimming and J lost 7 bases, with 5 bases between them. CDR3 DNA: TGTGCCAGCAGCCAAGCTCAGAATGAGCAGTTCTTC. It yields the protein CASSQAQNEQFF.

V gene TRBV6-5 combines with J gene TRBJ2-7; TRBD1 matches 12 bases. Per the germline V gene, CDR1 is MNHEY and CDR2 is SVGAGI. V shed 4 bases, J shed 5 bases, and the junction held 9 bases outside the gene matches. The CDR3 has 16 residues. The CDR3: CASSSTPGQGANEQYF. CDR3 coding DNA: TGTGCCAGCAGTTCTACGCCGGGACAGGGGGCCAACGAGCAGTACTTC.

In DNA form, the CDR3 reads TGTGCCAGCAGCTTATTTAACTATGGCTACACCTTC. This codes for CASSLFNYGYTF. This chain uses TRBV7-2 with TRBJ1-2; unclear D gene. The CDR3 length is 12 residues. V lost 2 bases and J lost 1, with 2 bases in between. Germline V gene lookup returns CDR1 SGHTA and CDR2 FQGNSA.